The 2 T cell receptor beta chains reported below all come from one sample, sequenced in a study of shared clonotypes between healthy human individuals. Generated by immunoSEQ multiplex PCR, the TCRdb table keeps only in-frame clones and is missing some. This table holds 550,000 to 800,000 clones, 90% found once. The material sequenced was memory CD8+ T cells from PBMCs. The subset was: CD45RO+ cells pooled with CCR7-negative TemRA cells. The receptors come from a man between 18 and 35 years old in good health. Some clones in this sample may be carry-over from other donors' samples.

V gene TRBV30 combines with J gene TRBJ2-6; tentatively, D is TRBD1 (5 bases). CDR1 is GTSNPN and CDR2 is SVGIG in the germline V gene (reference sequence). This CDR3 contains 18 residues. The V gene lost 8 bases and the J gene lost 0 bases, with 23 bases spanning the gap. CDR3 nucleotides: TGTGCCGGCCAGGGCACTAACATACCCTTCTCTGGGGCCAACGTCCTGACTTTC. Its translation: CAGQGTNIPFSGANVLTF.

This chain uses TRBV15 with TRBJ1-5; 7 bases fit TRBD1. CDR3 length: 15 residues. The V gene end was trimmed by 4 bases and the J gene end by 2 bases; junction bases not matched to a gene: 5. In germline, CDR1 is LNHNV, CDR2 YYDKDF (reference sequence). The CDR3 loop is CATSKDREGNQPQHF. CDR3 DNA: TGTGCCACCAGCAAAGACAGGGAAGGCAATCAGCCCCAGCATTTT.